A single sample gave rise to the 24 T cell receptor beta chains below, sequenced in a study of CD8+CD57+ T cells in acquired aplastic anemia. The use of genomic DNA as template underpinned the TCR beta VDJ and CDR3 profiling. MiXCR was run by TCRdb on the reads, yielding one entry per CDR3 protein. The table has some 180,000 distinct CDR3 sequences, roughly three fifths seen once. Only patients with CD8+CD57+ cell expansion on flow cytometry were chosen for sequencing. Sequenced: sorted CD4+, CD8+, or CD8+CD57+ T cells (not recorded which) from PBMCs. These receptors were taken from a human donor with aplastic anemia.

The rearrangement joins TRBV20-1 to TRBJ2-3; D is undetermined. Germline-derived CDR1 and CDR2 are DFQATT and SNEGSKA (reference sequence). The CDR3 extends over 13 amino acids. V gave up 3 bases and J gave up 6 bases, with 13 bases separating them. CDR3 sequence (DNA): TGCAGTGCTAGGGTTCCTCAGTTGGATACGCAGTATTTT. Translation: CSARVPQLDTQYF.

Concerning this clonotype: One end of the junction fails to match germline, which may point to a read error. This sequence joins TRBV5-1 and TRBJ2-4; TRBD1 or TRBD2 may be the D gene (5 bases each). Germline V gives CDR1 SGHRS, CDR2 YFSETQ. This CDR3 is built from 16 residues. DNA of the CDR3: TGCGCCAGCAGCTCCGCCGGGGCCTTAGGCAAAAACATTCGGTACTTC. This translates into CASSSAGALGKNIRYF.

The chain employs TRBV7-9 and TRBJ2-7; weak D call: TRBD1 (5 bases). Between the trimmed V and J ends, which lost 0 bases and 5 bases, there was a span of 8 bases. Germline CDR1 is SEHNR and CDR2 is FQNEAQ (reference sequence). The CDR3 length is 13 residues. CDR3 nucleotides: TGTGCCAGCAGCTTAGCGACAGCGAACGAGCAGTACTTC. It translates to CASSLATANEQYF.

This clonotype was counted once. The chain joins TRBV10-2 to TRBJ1-5; D not certain. With 0 bases removed from V and 3 bases from J, the gap between germline ends came to 6 bases. The CDR3 is 14 amino acids. Germline V gene data show CDR1 as WSHSY and CDR2 as SAAADI. As DNA, the CDR3 is TGCGCCAGCAGTGAGTCTCGGGTCAATCAGCCCCAGCATTTT. Translating gives CASSESRVNQPQHF.

The gene calls are TRBV7-3 and TRBJ2-3; 8 nucleotides line up with TRBD2. With 1 base clipped from V and 9 bases from J, the junction kept 3 bases outside the gene matches. The germline V gene encodes CDR1 SGHTA and CDR2 FQGTGA. The CDR3 runs to 13 residues. DNA of the CDR3: TGTGCCAGCAGCTTAAGCGTAGCGGGGACGCAGTATTTT. As protein: CASSLSVAGTQYF.

As regards this clonotype: A much larger clone lies a single base off, so this may be a read error. The CDR3 ends on some other residue instead of the conserved phenylalanine or tryptophan, so this is likely a read error. V is TRBV20-1 and J is TRBJ1-2; D gene ambiguous. Per germline, CDR1 DFQATT and CDR2 SNEGSKA (reference sequence). Between the trimmed V and J ends, which lost 4 bases and 10 bases, there was a span of 7 bases. The CDR3 has 9 residues. The CDR3 sequence: CSAKFPYTL. In DNA form, the CDR3 reads TGCAGTGCTAAGTTCCCCTACACCCTC.

The table lists this clonotype with a count of one. The rearrangement joins TRBV7-3 to TRBJ1-2; 8 positions agree with TRBD1. V lost 8 bases to trimming and J lost 4 bases; unmatched junction nucleotides: 12. CDR1 and CDR2 from the germline V gene are SGHTA and FQGTGA. This CDR3 comprises 15 residues. CDR3 protein: CASFPTGGSGYGYTF. The CDR3 coding sequence is TGTGCCAGCTTCCCAACAGGGGGAAGTGGCTATGGCTACACCTTC.

The genes are TRBV20-1 and TRBJ2-7, with TRBD1 identical over 7 bases. Trimming removed 4 bases from V and 2 bases from J; junction bases left unmatched: 5. The CDR3 totals 13 residues. CDR1 is DFQATT and CDR2 is SNEGSKA in the germline V gene (reference sequence). The CDR3 DNA sequence: TGCAGTGCTACCGGGACAGCGACCTACGAGCAGTACTTC. This gives the protein CSATGTATYEQYF.

On this clonotype: The junction shows a germline mismatch at one end, possibly a read error. V usage is TRBV2 and J usage is TRBJ1-5, with unresolved D. This CDR3 comprises 11 residues. Germline CDR1 SNHLY, CDR2 FYNNEI. Here the CDR3 DNA reads TGTGCCAGCGGTGAGACAAGGCGCCAGCATTTT. Its translation: CASGETRRQHF.

This chain uses TRBV19 with TRBJ1-2; maybe TRBD1 (6 bases). The V gene lost 4 bases and the J gene lost 4 bases, with 13 bases spanning the gap. This CDR3 contains 14 residues. Per the germline V gene, CDR1 is LNHDA and CDR2 is SQIVND (reference sequence). The DNA for the CDR3 is TGTGCCAGTAGTACCCCGGGACATCCCTATGGCTACACCTTC. Translated, it gives CASSTPGHPYGYTF.

This chain joins TRBV10-3 and TRBJ1-1; 8 positions agree with TRBD1. This CDR3 has 11 residues. Germline V gives CDR1 ENHRY, CDR2 SYGVKD. V was pared by 11 bases and J by 10 bases, with 9 bases of the junction left unmatched. The CDR3 DNA reads TGTGCCGGGCAGACAGGGGCGGCAGCTTTCTTT. It yields the protein CAGQTGAAAFF.

The V gene is TRBV6-1, the J gene TRBJ2-1, with a weak D call TRBD2 (6 bases). Germline loops: CDR1 MNHNS, CDR2 SASEGT. V lost 4 bases to trimming and J lost 0 bases, with 13 bases between them. The CDR3 length is 16 residues. CDR3 protein: CASSGRDGSSYNEQFF. The CDR3 DNA follows: TGTGCCAGCAGTGGGAGGGACGGTTCCTCCTACAATGAGCAGTTCTTC.

The chain links TRBV10-3 to TRBJ2-5; perhaps TRBD1 as D (7 bases). The ends were cut back, 3 bases at V and 5 bases at J, with 16 bases in the middle. This CDR3 is built from 15 residues. Germline loops: CDR1 ENHRY, CDR2 SYGVKD. CDR3: CAISDLGGREETQYF. As DNA, the CDR3 is TGTGCCATCAGTGACTTAGGGGGCCGGGAGGAGACCCAGTACTTC.

V gene TRBV9 combines with J gene TRBJ2-1; D gene unclear. The CDR3 spans 14 residues. Germline values: CDR1 SGDLS, CDR2 YYNGEE. V was cut by 2 bases and J by 6 bases, with 12 bases left in between. The CDR3 DNA reads TGTGCCAGCAGCGTGGCATATCAACCCAATGAGCAGTTCTTC. It encodes CASSVAYQPNEQFF.

J is TRBJ2-5 and V is TRBV2; 9 bases line up with TRBD2. The CDR3 is made up of 15 amino acids. CDR1 is SNHLY, CDR2 FYNNEI, per germline. With 3 bases clipped from V and 9 bases from J, the junction kept 11 bases outside the gene matches. In DNA form, the CDR3 reads TGTGCCAGCAGTGAGCTAGCGGGGCAGACCCAGCCCCAGTACTTC. Its translation is CASSELAGQTQPQYF.

This chain's CDR3 is CASSQGQTTNTGELFF. The CDR3 DNA sequence: TGTGCCAGCAGCCAGGGACAGACTACGAACACCGGGGAGCTGTTTTTT. The chain joins TRBV7-9 to TRBJ2-2, with TRBD1 identical over 7 bases. The germline gives CDR1 SEHNR, CDR2 FQNEAQ (reference sequence). The CDR3 extends over 16 amino acids. V was clipped by 5 bases and J by 0 bases; unmatched bases: 6.

V gene TRBV6-5 combines with J gene TRBJ2-7; the D is unclear. CDR1 is MNHEY, CDR2 SVGAGI, per germline. CDR3 length equals 13 residues. Between the trimmed V and J ends, which lost 2 bases and 3 bases, there was a span of 8 bases. The CDR3 loop reads CASSYLENYEQYF. The DNA for the CDR3 is TGTGCCAGCAGTTACCTCGAGAACTACGAGCAGTACTTC.

This CDR3 is CAISESVGSGETQYF. In DNA form, the CDR3 reads TGTGCCATCAGTGAGTCAGTGGGGTCGGGGGAGACCCAGTACTTC. V is TRBV10-3 and J is TRBJ2-5; tentative D call: TRBD2 (5 bases). The germline V and J ends were trimmed by 0 bases and 5 bases, with 13 bases remaining between them. The CDR3 consists of 15 residues. The germline V gene has CDR1 ENHRY and CDR2 SYGVKD.

This rearrangement joins TRBV19 to TRBJ1-2; D remains ambiguous. V lost 5 bases and J lost 7, with 11 bases in between. Germline lookup yields CDR1 LNHDA and CDR2 SQIVND (reference sequence). The CDR3 contains 12 residues. CDR3 sequence reads: CASSVGWGGYTF. The CDR3 DNA is TGTGCCAGTAGTGTCGGATGGGGTGGCTACACCTTC.

This clonotype was observed at least ten times. The rearrangement joins TRBV5-6 to TRBJ2-1; D not resolved. CDR3 length: 13 amino acids. Between the trimmed V and J ends, which lost 4 bases and 3 bases, there was a span of 8 bases. The germline V gene encodes CDR1 SGHDT and CDR2 YYEEEE. CDR3 nucleotides: TGTGCCAGCAGCCCGGTTTACTACAATGAGCAGTTCTTC. Translated: CASSPVYYNEQFF.

The chain recombines TRBV2 with TRBJ1-6; D unresolved. Germline V gene data show CDR1 as SNHLY and CDR2 as FYNNEI. V was pared by 10 bases and J by 4 bases, with 14 bases between. The CDR3 is made up of 14 amino acids. Here the CDR3 DNA reads TGTGCCACCTCCCTTGGTGGGTATAATTCACCCCTCCACTTT. Translated: CATSLGGYNSPLHF. Complete variable domain (other parts from reference TRBV2 and TRBJ1-6): EPEVTQTPSHQVTQMGQEVILRCVPISNHLYFYWYRQILGQKVEFLVSFYNNEISEKSEIFDDQFSVERPDGSNFTLKIRSTKLEDSAMYFCATSLGGYNSPLHFGNGTRLTVT.

This clonotype occurred a few times. The chain combines TRBV2 with TRBJ1-3; 8 positions match TRBD1. Germline CDR1 is SNHLY and CDR2 is FYNNEI. V gave up 4 bases and J gave up 4 bases; unmatched junction bases: 6. This CDR3 contains 15 residues. The CDR3 loop reads CASSASTGVGNTIYF. The CDR3 coding sequence is TGTGCCAGCAGTGCCTCGACAGGGGTCGGAAACACCATATATTTT.

This clonotype has more than one count but fewer than ten. The rearrangement joins TRBV7-2 to TRBJ1-6; 12 nucleotides agree with TRBD1. The trim removed 0 bases at V and 9 bases at J, leaving 9 bases unmatched. This CDR3 comprises 18 residues. In germline, CDR1 is SGHTA, CDR2 FQGNSA. CDR3 loop: CASSLAPPGQGAGSPLHF. The DNA of the CDR3 is TGTGCCAGCAGCTTAGCACCTCCGGGACAGGGGGCCGGTTCACCCCTCCACTTT.

This clonotype was recorded once. The genes are TRBV30 and TRBJ2-7; D gene uncertain. V lost 4 bases to trimming and J lost 0 bases, with 10 bases between them. Germline V gene sequence: CDR1 GTSNPN, CDR2 SVGIG (reference sequence). The CDR3 spans 13 residues. This chain's CDR3 is CAWNPDLSYEQYF. The CDR3, as DNA: TGTGCCTGGAATCCGGATCTCTCCTACGAGCAGTACTTC.